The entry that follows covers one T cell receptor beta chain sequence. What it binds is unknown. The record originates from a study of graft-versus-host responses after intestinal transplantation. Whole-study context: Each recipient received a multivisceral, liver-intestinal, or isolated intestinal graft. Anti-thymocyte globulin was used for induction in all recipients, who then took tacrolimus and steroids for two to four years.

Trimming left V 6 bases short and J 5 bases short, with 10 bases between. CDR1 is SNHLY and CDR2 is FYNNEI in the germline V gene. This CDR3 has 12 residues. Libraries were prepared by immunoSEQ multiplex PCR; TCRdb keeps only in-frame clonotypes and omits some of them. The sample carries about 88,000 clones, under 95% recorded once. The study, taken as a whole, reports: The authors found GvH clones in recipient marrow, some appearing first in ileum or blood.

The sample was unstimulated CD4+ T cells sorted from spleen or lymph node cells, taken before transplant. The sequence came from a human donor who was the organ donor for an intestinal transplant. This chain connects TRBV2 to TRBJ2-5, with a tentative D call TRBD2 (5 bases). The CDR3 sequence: CASRRGLETQYF. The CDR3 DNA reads TGTGCCAGCAGGCGAGGACTCGAGACCCAGTACTTC. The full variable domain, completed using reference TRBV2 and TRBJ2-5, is EPEVTQTPSHQVTQMGQEVILRCVPISNHLYFYWYRQILGQKVEFLVSFYNNEISEKSEIFDDQFSVERPDGSNFTLKIRSTKLEDSAMYFCASRRGLETQYFGPGTRLLVL.